Shown below are 28 T cell receptor beta chains from a single sample sequenced in a study of T cells in Graves' hyperthyroidism and ophthalmopathy (dated by TCRdb to the late 2010s). Library preparation used multiplex PCR. Sequenced using an Illumina HiSeq 2000. Amplification of TCR beta CDR3 regions was carried out from RNA transcripts. A first-round RT-PCR of the TCR CDR3 used the HTBI primer set with the Qiagen OneStep RT-PCR kit. In-frame beta chains were kept once TCRdb had trimmed the public reads at Q25 with fastp and called clones with MiXCR. For every CDR3 protein sequence, its rows merge into one entry that carries the most common genes and DNA. Present in this sample are about 640,000 distinct CDR3 sequences, roughly 20% of which were seen just once. 34% of the sample rests with the top ten. Source material: blood. The receptors come from a man aged 30 to 39 with Graves' ophthalmopathy.

This rearrangement joins TRBV20-1 to TRBJ2-5; TRBD2 matches at 14 bases. The CDR3 length is 17 residues. The V and J ends lost 0 bases and 5 bases, in that order; junction bases with no gene match: 8. Germline V gives CDR1 DFQATT, CDR2 SNEGSKA (reference sequence). The CDR3 sequence: CSARDPGLAGVTETQYF. The DNA of the CDR3 is TGCAGTGCTAGAGACCCGGGACTAGCGGGAGTAACGGAGACCCAGTACTTC.

This sequence joins TRBV7-6 and TRBJ2-7; TRBD1 or TRBD2 may be the D gene (5 bases each). Trimming stripped 6 bases from V and 1 base from J, with 19 bases between. Germline V gene lookup returns CDR1 SGHVS and CDR2 FNYEAQ. This CDR3 has 16 amino acids. CDR3 sequence (DNA): TGTGCCAGCAGTTCCGACCGGATGGGGGAGTCCTACGAGCAGTACTTC. Translated, it gives CASSSDRMGESYEQYF. The variable domain in full, with the rest retrieved from reference TRBV7-6 and TRBJ2-7, is GAGVSQSPRYKVTKRGQDVALRCDPISGHVSLYWYRQALGQGPEFLTYFNYEAQQDKSGLPNDRFSAERPEGSISTLTIQRTEQRDSAMYRCASSSDRMGESYEQYFGPGTRLTVT.

The CDR3 nucleotides are TGTGCCAGCAGTAGGAAAAAACCGGGACAGGGGGGCACCGGGGAGCTGTTTTTT. Residues: CASSRKKPGQGGTGELFF. The V and J genes are TRBV6-1 and TRBJ2-2, with 11 bases lining up with TRBD1. CDR1 is MNHNS and CDR2 is SASEGT in the germline V gene. The CDR3 runs 18 residues. V was clipped by 5 bases and J by 4 bases; unmatched bases: 12.

This clonotype has a single count. The V and J genes are TRBV19 and TRBJ1-4, with a possible D match to TRBD1 (5 bases). Between the trimmed V and J ends, which lost 3 bases and 8 bases, there was a span of 10 bases. The CDR3 totals 13 residues. Per the germline V gene, CDR1 is LNHDA and CDR2 is SQIVND (reference sequence). This chain's CDR3 is CASSIQGREKLFF. CDR3 sequence (DNA): TGTGCCAGTAGTATCCAGGGCAGGGAAAAACTGTTTTTT.

This chain connects TRBV6-2 or TRBV6-3 to TRBJ2-7; 7 bases align to TRBD2. Germline trimming cut 5 bases from V and 3 bases from J; bases unmatched to any gene: 13. Germline V gene sequence: CDR1 MNHEY, CDR2 SVGEGT. CDR3 length: 16 amino acids. The CDR3 reads CASSAPTSVRYYEQYF. The CDR3 coding sequence is TGTGCCAGCAGTGCCCCAACTAGCGTCAGATACTACGAGCAGTACTTC.

This clonotype was seen only a few times. The gene calls are TRBV9 and TRBJ2-7, with 7 bases identical to TRBD1. V was pared by 4 bases and J by 3 bases, with 7 bases of the junction left unmatched. CDR3 size: 14 residues. Germline CDR1 reads SGDLS; CDR2 reads YYNGEE. CDR3 nucleotide sequence: TGTGCCAGCAGCCTAAAGGACAGGAACTACGAGCAGTACTTC. This sequence encodes CASSLKDRNYEQYF.

V gene TRBV6-4 combines with J gene TRBJ2-1; D call uncertain. There are 15 residues in the CDR3. The V gene's germline CDR1 is MRHNA and CDR2 SNTAGT. V lost 3 bases to trimming and J lost 3 bases, with 12 bases between them. Written as DNA, the CDR3 is TGTGCCAGCAGTGAAGGACCGAGCTTCTACAATGAGCAGTTCTTC. Translated, it gives CASSEGPSFYNEQFF.

This clonotype showed up many times. V and J are TRBV30 and TRBJ1-1; D remains unclear. The V end was cut by 0 bases, the J end by 0 bases, with 5 bases between. Germline CDR1 reads GTSNPN; CDR2 reads SVGIG (reference sequence). The CDR3 has 13 residues. As DNA, the CDR3 is TGTGCCTGGAGTGTATCTGTGAACACTGAAGCTTTCTTT. Its translation: CAWSVSVNTEAFF.

This clonotype turned up a few times. The CDR3 sequence: CASSNSNEQFF. The CDR3 nucleotides are TGTGCCAGCAGCAACTCCAATGAGCAGTTCTTC. V gene TRBV5-8 combines with J gene TRBJ2-1; unclear D gene. The V gene lost 4 bases and the J gene lost 6 bases, with 5 bases spanning the gap. The CDR3 contains 11 residues. CDR1 is SGHTS, CDR2 YDEGEE, per germline.

This CDR3 is CAWSDGGTATYEQYF. The CDR3 nucleotides read TGTGCCTGGAGTGACGGCGGGACCGCAACCTACGAGCAGTACTTC. V is TRBV30 and J is TRBJ2-7; D perhaps matches TRBD2 (6 bases). The CDR3 consists of 15 residues. Trimming shortened V by 1 base and J by 2 bases, and 15 bases separated the two germline ends. From germline, CDR1 is GTSNPN and CDR2 SVGIG (reference sequence).

This clonotype was seen only a few times. The gene calls are TRBV28 and TRBJ2-2; TRBD2 aligns across 12 bases. The germline V gene has CDR1 MDHEN and CDR2 SYDVKM. The J segment lost 7 bases and the V segment lost 6 bases, leaving 9 bases of the junction unmatched. CDR3 length: 16 amino acids. DNA for the CDR3: TGTGCCAGCAGACCCTCTAGCGGGAGGGCCCTCGGGGAGCTGTTTTTT. Residues: CASRPSSGRALGELFF.

V is TRBV9 and J is TRBJ2-2; 7 bases fit TRBD1. The CDR3 extends over 15 amino acids. From germline, CDR1 is SGDLS and CDR2 YYNGEE. J was trimmed by 2 bases and V by 6 bases; bases with no gene match: 7. CDR3: CASTSGTANTGELFF. The CDR3 DNA is TGTGCCAGCACCTCCGGGACAGCTAACACCGGGGAGCTGTTTTTT.

The chain employs TRBV5-1 and TRBJ2-7; a possible D gene is TRBD2 (5 bases). The V gene's germline CDR1 is SGHRS and CDR2 YFSETQ. The CDR3 runs 14 residues. Trimming stripped 3 bases from V and 0 bases from J, with 10 bases between. The DNA for the CDR3 is TGCGCCAGCAGCTGGGAGTCCTACTCCTACGAGCAGTACTTC. As protein: CASSWESYSYEQYF.

The V call is TRBV24-1, the J call TRBJ2-1, with TRBD2 matching 8 bases. This CDR3 has 16 residues. J lost 5 bases, V lost 0 bases, and 5 bases had no gene match. CDR1 is KGHDR and CDR2 is SFDVKD in the germline V gene. CDR3 coding DNA: TGTGCCACCAGTGATTTGCCGCGGGAGGATCACAATGAGCAGTTCTTC. This gives the protein CATSDLPREDHNEQFF.

The chain carries TRBV5-8 and TRBJ2-2; no clear D gene. The CDR3 is 14 residues long. V was pared by 1 base and J by 3 bases, with 7 bases between. Germline V gives CDR1 SGHTS, CDR2 YDEGEE. The CDR3 loop reads CASSLRRDTGELFF. CDR3 nucleotides: TGTGCCAGCAGCTTGAGACGGGACACCGGGGAGCTGTTTTTT.

This chain connects TRBV12-3 or TRBV12-4 to TRBJ1-4, with D hard to call. The ends were cut back, 2 bases at V and 7 bases at J, with 8 bases in the middle. This CDR3 comprises 13 residues. The CDR3 DNA follows: TGTGCCAGCAGTTTAAGAGGGTTTGAAAAACTGTTTTTT. Amino acids: CASSLRGFEKLFF.

This rearrangement joins TRBV10-2 to TRBJ2-7; TRBD2 matches 10 bases. CDR3 size: 14 residues. From germline, CDR1 is WSHSY and CDR2 SAAADI. The junction had 6 bases not matched to a gene; V was cut back by 4 bases and J by 6 bases. The CDR3 DNA reads TGCGCCAGCAGTGTTCCTAGCGGGAGAGCCGAGCAGTACTTC. It codes for CASSVPSGRAEQYF.

The V call is TRBV7-3, the J call TRBJ1-1; TRBD1 might be the D (5 bases). Germline CDR1 SGHTA, CDR2 FQGTGA. V dropped 0 bases and J dropped 11 bases, with 13 bases sitting between them. The CDR3 covers 13 residues. The CDR3 protein is CASSLTAVREAFF. CDR3 nucleotide sequence: TGTGCCAGCAGCTTAACGGCGGTCAGGGAGGCTTTCTTT.

The chain joins TRBV2 to TRBJ2-7; a possible D gene is TRBD2 (6 bases). Between the trimmed V and J ends, which lost 7 bases and 2 bases, there was a span of 15 bases. The CDR3 is 14 residues long. Germline assignment: CDR1 SNHLY and CDR2 FYNNEI. CDR3 amino acids: CASTLGGGPYEQYF. DNA of the CDR3: TGTGCCAGCACTCTGGGGGGAGGCCCCTACGAGCAGTACTTC. The full variable domain, in which reference TRBV2 and TRBJ2-7 provide the parts outside the CDR3, is EPEVTQTPSHQVTQMGQEVILRCVPISNHLYFYWYRQILGQKVEFLVSFYNNEISEKSEIFDDQFSVERPDGSNFTLKIRSTKLEDSAMYFCASTLGGGPYEQYFGPGTRLTVT.

This clonotype was counted many times. This chain links TRBV12-3 or TRBV12-4 with TRBJ2-2; D is unclear. The length of the CDR3 is 16 residues. V was cut by 5 bases and J by 6 bases, with 19 bases left in between. The CDR3 here is CASSPPLGLNAGELFF. CDR3 in DNA: TGTGCCAGCAGTCCCCCCCTTGGATTGAATGCCGGGGAGCTGTTTTTT.

This clonotype was recorded a few times. The gene calls are TRBV11-2 and TRBJ1-1; no clear D. The CDR3 is 14 residues long. V lost 5 bases, J lost 1 base, and 11 bases lay in between. CDR1 is SGHAT, CDR2 FQNNGV, per germline. The CDR3 DNA sequence: TGTGCCAGCAGCCTGGACGGAGGGAACACTGAAGCTTTCTTT. Its translation is CASSLDGGNTEAFF.

The chain has TRBV10-3 and TRBJ2-5; 7 bases are a match to TRBD2. CDR1 is ENHRY, CDR2 SYGVKD, per germline. V trimming: 10 bases; J trimming: 0 bases; junction bases outside the gene matches: 5. The CDR3 covers 13 residues. The CDR3 coding sequence is TGTGCCACGACCGGACTAGACCAAGAGACCCAGTACTTC. Amino acids: CATTGLDQETQYF.

The gene calls are TRBV9 and TRBJ2-1; 9 bases agree with TRBD1. Germline CDR1 reads SGDLS; CDR2 reads YYNGEE. The junction had 7 bases not matched to a gene; V was cut back by 2 bases and J by 7 bases. The CDR3 is made up of 15 amino acids. CDR3 DNA sequence: TGTGCCAGCAGCGTCGACGGGACAGGGTTAAATGAGCAGTTCTTC. Its protein product is CASSVDGTGLNEQFF.

In its sample, this clonotype was seen many times. The chain has TRBV12-3 or TRBV12-4 and TRBJ2-7, with 12 nucleotides matching TRBD2. The CDR3 has 15 amino acids. V trimming: 8 bases; J trimming: 4 bases; junction bases outside the gene matches: 9. The CDR3: CASAKTSGSLYEQYF. Written as DNA, the CDR3 is TGTGCCAGCGCCAAGACTAGCGGGAGTCTATACGAGCAGTACTTC.

This clonotype has a handful of counts. The J gene is TRBJ2-1, the V gene TRBV11-2; the match to TRBD1 covers 9 bases. The germline gives CDR1 SGHAT, CDR2 FQNNGV. CDR3 length: 16 residues. Losses at the gene ends were 1 base for V and 4 bases for J; bases not matched to a gene: 5. CDR3 region: CASSLVGTGSYNEQFF. The DNA for the CDR3 is TGTGCCAGCAGCTTAGTAGGGACAGGGAGTTACAATGAGCAGTTCTTC.

This clonotype was found a few times. J is TRBJ2-3 and V is TRBV14, with 11 bases matching TRBD2. The germline gives CDR1 SGHDN, CDR2 FVKESK. The V and J ends lost 7 bases and 3 bases, in that order; junction bases with no gene match: 6. This CDR3 region has 15 residues. DNA for the CDR3: TGTGCCAGCAAGAAGACTAGCGGGACAACAGATACGCAGTATTTT. Its translation is CASKKTSGTTDTQYF.

The gene calls are TRBV7-9 and TRBJ2-6, with 8 bases matching TRBD1. The V and J ends lost 3 bases and 4 bases, in that order; junction bases with no gene match: 8. The CDR3 sequence is 17 residues long. The V gene's germline CDR1 is SEHNR and CDR2 FQNEAQ (reference sequence). CDR3 in DNA: TGTGCCAGCAGCTTTGGGACAGGCTCGAACGGGGCCAACGTCCTGACTTTC. Its protein product is CASSFGTGSNGANVLTF.

This clonotype showed up many times. The rearrangement joins TRBV18 to TRBJ1-1; 9 bases map to TRBD1. This CDR3 has 14 residues. V lost 6 bases, J lost 4 bases, and 6 bases stayed unmatched. The germline V gene encodes CDR1 KGHSH and CDR2 LQKENI. The CDR3 reads CASSPGTGSTEAFF. The CDR3 DNA follows: TGTGCCAGCTCCCCCGGGACAGGGTCCACTGAAGCTTTCTTT. The full variable domain, with the rest looked up from reference TRBV18 and TRBJ1-1, is NAGVMQNPRHLVRRRGQEARLRCSPMKGHSHVYWYRQLPEEGLKFMVYLQKENIIDESGMPKERFSAEFPKEGPSILRIQQVVRGDSAAYFCASSPGTGSTEAFFGQGTRLTVV.